One sample yielded the 21 T cell receptor beta chains listed below, sequenced in a study of T-cell reconstitution after alpha-beta-depleted transplantation in children. The authors prepared the TCRbeta library with unique molecular identifiers. Via MiXCR, TCRdb re-called the PCR reads, giving one row per CDR3 protein. The table has some 450,000 distinct CDR3 sequences, about 45% seen once; the top ten hold under 35%. The specimen comprised PBMCs, sampled before TCRalphabeta/CD19-depleted stem cell transplant. The receptors derive from a girl aged 2 to 10 with aplastic anemia, due to receive a stem cell transplant.

The rearrangement joins TRBV20-1 to TRBJ2-1, with D tentatively TRBD2 (6 bases). With 1 base removed from V and 9 bases from J, the gap between germline ends came to 31 bases. Germline CDR1 and CDR2: DFQATT and SNEGSKA (reference sequence). The CDR3 is made up of 19 amino acids. The CDR3, as DNA: TGCAGTGCTAGAGTTTTTGGAGTTTCGGGGGTCAGGACTAACAGTGAGCAGTTCTTC. Translating gives CSARVFGVSGVRTNSEQFF.

The gene calls are TRBV5-1 and TRBJ2-5; the D gene could be TRBD1 or TRBD2 (5 bases each). Between the trimmed V and J ends, which lost 2 bases and 3 bases, there was a span of 14 bases. CDR3 length equals 15 residues. The germline CDR1 and CDR2 sequences are SGHRS and YFSETQ. The CDR3 spells CASSLNTGTEETQYF. CDR3 DNA: TGCGCCAGCAGCTTAAACACCGGGACCGAAGAGACCCAGTACTTC.

The genes are TRBV4-1 and TRBJ2-3, with a possible D match to TRBD1 (6 bases). This CDR3 spans 16 amino acids. Germline V gene sequence: CDR1 MGHRA, CDR2 YSYEKL. Trimming removed 0 bases from V and 0 bases from J, with 10 bases in between. The CDR3 DNA reads as TGCGCCAGCAGCCAAGATCCGGACAGCAGCACAGATACGCAGTATTTT. It codes for CASSQDPDSSTDTQYF.

This clonotype was seen many times. The chain is built from TRBV12-3 or TRBV12-4 and TRBJ1-1; 11 bases agree with TRBD1. V shed 3 bases and J 2 bases; nucleotides not matched to a gene: 2. The CDR3 length is 15 residues. The CDR3 DNA reads TGTGCCAGCAGTTTTGGGACAGGGGGTAACACTGAAGCTTTCTTT. It yields the protein CASSFGTGGNTEAFF.

This clonotype was seen a few times. V is TRBV5-1 and J is TRBJ2-5; 9 bases are shared with TRBD1. The CDR3 has 16 residues. The junction had 7 bases not matched to a gene; V was cut back by 0 bases and J by 4 bases. The germline V gene encodes CDR1 SGHRS and CDR2 YFSETQ. CDR3 residues: CASSLANRGRGETQYF. The CDR3 nucleotides are TGCGCCAGCAGCTTGGCGAACAGGGGGCGCGGAGAGACCCAGTACTTC.

This clonotype was counted once. This may be a read error: a much more frequent sequence differs by one nucleotide. The rearrangement joins TRBV28 to TRBJ1-1, with a possible D match to TRBD1 (5 bases). CDR1 and CDR2 from the germline V gene are MDHEN and SYDVKM. V gave up 3 bases and J gave up 12 bases, with 11 bases separating them. The length of the CDR3 is 11 residues. The CDR3 DNA sequence: TGTGCCAGCAGTTTCAGGGCGGGACCTTTCTTT. It codes for CASSFRAGPFF.

Sample share makes this clonotype medium-sized. The chain carries TRBV12-3 or TRBV12-4 and TRBJ2-1, with D perhaps TRBD1 (6 bases). V was cut by 4 bases and J by 7 bases, with 14 bases left in between. The CDR3 consists of 14 residues. CDR3 in DNA: TGTGCCAGCAGTTCGGGACACCCTTCGAATGAGCAGTTCTTC. Amino acids: CASSSGHPSNEQFF.

The V call is TRBV6-5, the J call TRBJ1-5; D is possibly TRBD1 (6 bases). Germline values: CDR1 MNHEY, CDR2 SVGAGI. CDR3 length: 13 amino acids. Trimming cost V 4 bases and J 3 bases, with 7 bases left between them. The CDR3 nucleotides read TGTGCCAGCAGTTGGACAGCCAATCAGCCCCAGCATTTT. As protein: CASSWTANQPQHF.

In its sample, this clonotype was seen once. The chain couples TRBV15 to TRBJ2-7; 8 positions agree with TRBD1. CDR1 is LNHNV, CDR2 YYDKDF, per germline (reference sequence). The CDR3 length is 15 residues. V gave up 2 bases and J gave up 6 bases; unmatched junction bases: 9. CDR3 bases: TGTGCCACCAGCAGATCCTCCAGGGGGCCGGGCGAGCAGTACTTC. Its protein is CATSRSSRGPGEQYF.

This clonotype has only one observation. The genes are TRBV20-1 and TRBJ2-7; 8 bases align to TRBD2. Germline V CDR1 and CDR2: DFQATT, SNEGSKA (reference sequence). The CDR3 contains 14 residues. J lost 9 bases, V lost 3 bases, and 13 bases had no gene match. The CDR3 loop reads CSASYNLLADGQYF. CDR3 DNA sequence: TGCAGTGCTAGTTATAATCTACTAGCGGACGGGCAGTACTTC.

The chain joins TRBV29-1 to TRBJ2-1; TRBD1 matches 8 bases. V lost 4 bases to trimming and J lost 7 bases; unmatched junction nucleotides: 9. Germline V gene lookup returns CDR1 SQVTM and CDR2 ANQGSEA. This CDR3 has 14 residues. The CDR3 DNA is TGCAGCGTTGTCCCCAGGGGGCGTTTGAATGAGCAGTTCTTC. The encoded protein is CSVVPRGRLNEQFF.

This clonotype was counted at least ten times. V is TRBV20-1 and J is TRBJ1-6; TRBD1 agrees at 7 bases. The CDR3 extends over 15 amino acids. The V gene end was trimmed by 0 bases and the J gene end by 7 bases; junction bases not matched to a gene: 6. CDR1 is DFQATT, CDR2 SNEGSKA, per germline (reference sequence). CDR3 bases: TGCAGTGCTAGAGATGGAGGGACAGCAAATTCACCCCTCCACTTT. Protein sequence: CSARDGGTANSPLHF.

V usage is TRBV6-1 and J usage is TRBJ2-7; TRBD2 agrees at 7 bases. Looked up from germline, CDR1 is MNHNS and CDR2 is SASEGT. Losses at the gene ends were 9 bases for V and 0 bases for J; bases not matched to a gene: 17. CDR3 size: 17 residues. CDR3 sequence: CARYGNGGTYSSYEQYF. The CDR3 DNA reads as TGTGCCAGATACGGGAACGGGGGGACTTACAGCTCCTACGAGCAGTACTTC.

The rearrangement links TRBV7-3 to TRBJ2-2; D not resolved. Germline V CDR1 and CDR2: SGHTA, FQGTGA. V lost 5 bases and J 4 bases, leaving 8 bases between the germline ends. This CDR3 is built from 13 residues. As DNA, the CDR3 is TGTGCCAGCAGCCGTGGAGTCACCGGGGAGCTGTTTTTT. Translation gives CASSRGVTGELFF.

This clonotype was seen only a few times. J is TRBJ2-7 and V is TRBV5-1; TRBD2 might be the D (6 bases). Between the trimmed V and J ends, which lost 2 bases and 3 bases, there was a span of 21 bases. Germline-derived CDR1 and CDR2 are SGHRS and YFSETQ. The CDR3 totals 17 residues. For the CDR3, the DNA is TGCGCCAGCAGCTTAGCCGGACGGACTAACTTGGACTACGAGCAGTACTTC. It is translated as CASSLAGRTNLDYEQYF.

This clonotype occurred many times. This sequence joins TRBV3-1 and TRBJ2-7; 12 bases are a match to TRBD2. CDR3 length: 15 residues. J was trimmed by 5 bases and V by 4 bases; bases with no gene match: 6. Germline-derived CDR1 and CDR2 are LGHDT and YNNKEL (reference sequence). CDR3 region: CASSLGLAGGHEQYF. CDR3 sequence (DNA): TGTGCCAGCAGCCTCGGCCTAGCGGGAGGGCACGAGCAGTACTTC.

The chain combines TRBV5-1 with TRBJ1-4, with 7 bases fitting TRBD1. CDR3 length equals 16 residues. Per the germline V gene, CDR1 is SGHRS and CDR2 is YFSETQ. The junction had 6 bases not matched to a gene; V was cut back by 4 bases and J by 0 bases. The CDR3 bases are TGCGCCAGCAGCAGTAAAGACAGGGCAACTAATGAAAAACTGTTTTTT. Its protein product is CASSSKDRATNEKLFF.

The CDR3 DNA sequence: TGCGCCAGCAGCTTGGTTTTAGGCACTGAAGCTTTCTTT. This translates into CASSLVLGTEAFF. The chain uses TRBV5-1 and TRBJ1-1; no firm D call. The CDR3 totals 13 residues. V was clipped by 0 bases and J by 4 bases, with 7 bases between them. The germline gives CDR1 SGHRS, CDR2 YFSETQ.

A remark on this clonotype: At one end the junction does not follow the germline gene, possibly because of a read error. The J gene is TRBJ1-3, the V gene TRBV29-1; 10 bases map to TRBD1. The CDR3 covers 12 residues. The germline V gene encodes CDR1 SQVTM and CDR2 ANQGSEA. Here the CDR3 DNA reads TGCAGCGCAATAGCGACAGGGGGCTTAGATTGTTTT. Translating it yields CSAIATGGLDCF.

The chain uses TRBV20-1 and TRBJ1-5; tentative D call: TRBD1 (5 bases). This CDR3 region has 14 residues. V was trimmed by 6 bases and J by 2 bases, leaving 14 bases between them. Germline V gives CDR1 DFQATT, CDR2 SNEGSKA (reference sequence). The CDR3 DNA reads as TGCAGTGCATCGACAACCAGGGGCAATCAGCCCCAGCATTTT. Translation: CSASTTRGNQPQHF.

Comment on this clonotype: One junction end does not reproduce the germline sequence, and a read error may be involved. V usage is TRBV5-1 and J usage is TRBJ2-7, with 13 positions matching TRBD2. CDR1 SGHRS and CDR2 YFSETQ come from the germline V gene. The CDR3 sequence is 15 residues long. CDR3 coding DNA: TGCGCCAGCAGCTTGTATGGACTAGCGGGAGACGAGCAGTGCTTC. Encoded protein: CASSLYGLAGDEQCF.